A selection of T cell receptor beta chains follows, all from one sample in a study of blood T cell repertoires in COVID-19. TCRdb's copy holds only in-frame clones and misses some; the assay was immunoSEQ multiplex PCR. The sample includes some 87,000 clones, under 85% of them seen just once. The sequenced material came from peripheral blood. The receptors were gathered from a human donor in a cohort sampled during active COVID-19. CDR3s include the opening cysteine and the closing phenylalanine or tryptophan. Each record gives: clone size, J gene, D gene, V gene, CDR3 protein, CDR3 DNA. A D gene is named only where the DNA matches it firmly. The size of a clone is reported for some rows only, either as once, few or many, or as a class for expanded clones.

once	TRBJ2-5	TRBD2	TRBV24-1	CATSDLTSGQETQYF	TGTGCCACCAGTGATTTGACTAGCGGCCAAGAGACCCAGTACTTC
-	TRBJ2-3	-	TRBV28	CASRGRGLGRENTDTQYF	TGTGCCAGCAGGGGTCGGGGTCTCGGAAGAGAAAACACAGATACGCAGTATTTT
-	TRBJ2-3	TRBD2	TRBV19	CASSIDLAGGPSDTQYF	TGTGCCAGTAGTATAGATCTTGCGGGAGGCCCTTCAGATACGCAGTATTTT
-	TRBJ2-1	-	TRBV7-9	CASSPSYNEQFF	TGTGCCAGCAGTCCCTCTTACAATGAGCAGTTCTTC
-	TRBJ2-1	TRBD2	TRBV5-5	CASSKSGRSSYNEQFF	TGTGCCAGCAGCAAGAGCGGGAGGAGCTCCTACAATGAGCAGTTCTTC
once	TRBJ2-5	-	TRBV11-2	CASSPRLVGETQYF	TGTGCCAGCAGCCCGAGACTAGTGGGAGAGACCCAGTACTTC
-	TRBJ2-5	TRBD2	TRBV6-5	CASSPLAGVLETQYF	TGTGCCAGCAGTCCCCTAGCGGGAGTACTTGAGACCCAGTACTTC
-	TRBJ2-1	-	TRBV6-2/TRBV6-3	CASSYRGNSYNEQFF	TGTGCCAGCAGTTACCGGGGAAACTCCTACAATGAGCAGTTCTTC
-	TRBJ2-4	TRBD2	TRBV3-1/TRBV3-2	CASSHLMTSGGTAKNIQYF	TGTGCCAGCAGCCATTTGATGACTAGCGGGGGGACGGCCAAAAACATTCAGTACTTC
few	TRBJ2-1	TRBD1	TRBV7-6	CASSRQGAFNEQFF	TGTGCCAGCAGCCGACAGGGGGCCTTCAATGAGCAGTTCTTC
-	TRBJ2-7	-	TRBV11-1	CASSLGRASYEQYF	TGTGCCAGCAGCTTAGGGAGGGCTTCCTACGAGCAGTACTTC
-	TRBJ1-2	TRBD1	TRBV6-5	CASVETGEKGYTF	TGTGCCAGCGTAGAAACAGGGGAGAAGGGCTACACCTTC
once	TRBJ2-1	-	TRBV28	CASRTSRSWFF	TGTGCCAGCAGGACATCCCGGTCGTGGTTCTTC
-	TRBJ2-1	TRBD2	TRBV5-1	CASSFRLAGGPLSYNEQFF	TGCGCCAGCAGCTTTCGACTAGCGGGAGGGCCTCTATCCTACAATGAGCAGTTCTTC
-	TRBJ2-2	TRBD1	TRBV7-7	CASSLRTGANTGELFF	TGTGCTAGCAGCTTAAGGACAGGGGCGAACACCGGGGAGCTGTTTTTT
-	TRBJ2-1	TRBD1	TRBV5-1	CASSSGQGNYNEQFF	TGCGCCAGCAGCTCCGGACAGGGGAACTACAATGAGCAGTTCTTC
few	TRBJ1-1	TRBD1	TRBV7-9	CASSPNQGVNTEAFF	TGTGCCAGCAGCCCCAACCAGGGGGTAAACACTGAAGCTTTCTTT
-	TRBJ2-7	-	TRBV18	CASSADSKGTYEQYF	TGTGCCAGCTCAGCGGACAGCAAAGGCACCTACGAGCAGTACTTC
-	TRBJ1-5	TRBD1	TRBV4-3	CASSQDAQGNQPQHF	TGCGCCAGCAGCCAAGACGCACAGGGGAATCAGCCCCAGCATTTT
-	TRBJ2-7	-	TRBV18	CASSPTGGYEQYF	TGTGCCAGCTCACCAACCGGAGGCTACGAGCAGTACTTC
-	TRBJ1-3	-	TRBV18	CASSPYSDKGNTIYF	TGTGCCAGCTCACCATATTCGGACAAAGGAAACACCATATATTTT
-	TRBJ2-1	TRBD1	TRBV27	CASSPGTGRNEQFF	TGTGCCAGCAGTCCCGGGACAGGGCGAAATGAGCAGTTCTTC
-	TRBJ2-7	-	TRBV19	CATSTTGSYEQYF	TGTGCCACTAGTACGACAGGATCCTACGAGCAGTACTTC
-	TRBJ2-5	-	TRBV15	CATSRNWGGRAGSQYF	TGTGCCACCAGCAGAAACTGGGGAGGCAGGGCAGGGTCCCAGTACTTC
many	TRBJ2-7	TRBD1	TRBV28	CASSLGTVPYEQYF	TGTGCCAGCAGTTTGGGGACAGTACCCTACGAGCAGTACTTC
-	TRBJ2-2	-	TRBV4-1	CASSWRDQNTGELFF	TGCGCCAGCAGCTGGCGGGACCAGAACACCGGGGAGCTGTTTTTT
-	TRBJ2-1	TRBD2	TRBV12-5	CASGSLAGGLNEQFF	TGTGCTAGTGGTTCTTTAGCGGGAGGGCTCAATGAGCAGTTCTTC
-	TRBJ2-5	-	TRBV24-1	CATSDLLYGKETQYF	TGTGCCACCAGTGATTTGCTCTACGGGAAAGAGACCCAGTACTTC
-	TRBJ1-5	-	TRBV4-1	CASSLVGGQGQPQHF	TGCGCCAGCAGCCTAGTCGGGGGGCAAGGACAGCCCCAGCATTTT
-	TRBJ1-5	TRBD1	TRBV7-2	CASSLQGATNNQPQHF	TGTGCCAGCAGTTTACAGGGGGCAACGAACAATCAGCCCCAGCATTTT
-	TRBJ2-7	-	TRBV29-1	CSVEIQVDEQYF	TGCAGCGTTGAGATACAGGTGGACGAGCAGTACTTC
-	TRBJ2-7	TRBD2	TRBV6-6	CASSRHGLAGGSYEQYF	TGTGCCAGCAGTCGACATGGGCTAGCGGGAGGGTCCTACGAGCAGTACTTC
-	TRBJ1-5	-	TRBV27	CASSLEGRRSNQPQHF	TGTGCCAGCAGTTTAGAGGGCCGGAGAAGCAATCAGCCCCAGCATTTT
-	TRBJ1-4	TRBD1	TRBV3-1/TRBV3-2	CASSQDDRDNEKLFF	TGTGCCAGCAGCCAAGACGACAGGGACAATGAAAAACTGTTTTTT
few	TRBJ1-4	-	TRBV10-2	CASSEPRGGDEKLFF	TGCGCCAGCAGTGAGCCCAGGGGTGGGGATGAAAAACTGTTTTTT
-	TRBJ1-5	-	TRBV20-1	CSASSQVNQPQHF	TGCAGTGCTAGTTCACAGGTCAATCAGCCCCAGCATTTT
-	TRBJ1-1	-	TRBV28	CASSAQGYTEAFF	TGTGCCAGCAGTGCTCAGGGGTACACTGAAGCTTTCTTT
-	TRBJ2-1	TRBD2	TRBV4-2	CASSQDFAGGGYEQFF	TGTGCCAGCAGCCAAGATTTCGCGGGAGGGGGGTATGAGCAGTTCTTC
once	TRBJ2-1	-	TRBV11-3	CASSLHSGYNEQFF	TGTGCCAGCAGCTTACACTCAGGATACAATGAGCAGTTCTTC
once	TRBJ1-2	TRBD1	TRBV27	CASSVTGGNYGYTF	TGTGCCAGCAGTGTGACAGGGGGAAACTATGGCTACACCTTC
-	TRBJ2-2	TRBD1	TRBV5-4	CASSFGQGNTGELFF	TGTGCCAGCAGCTTCGGACAGGGAAACACCGGGGAGCTGTTTTTT
-	TRBJ1-5	-	TRBV18	CASSPVADSNQPQHF	TGTGCCAGCTCACCGGTAGCGGATAGCAATCAGCCCCAGCATTTT
-	TRBJ2-2	TRBD2	TRBV6-1	CASSENPSTSHTGELFF	TGTGCCAGCAGTGAGAACCCTTCGACTAGCCACACCGGGGAGCTGTTTTTT
-	TRBJ2-1	TRBD2	TRBV7-9	CASSSRLAGDLGNEQFF	TGTGCCAGCAGCTCCCGACTAGCGGGTGATTTGGGCAATGAGCAGTTCTTC
once	TRBJ2-5	TRBD2	TRBV5-1	CASSSIAGRQETQYF	TGCGCCAGCAGCTCAATAGCGGGGAGGCAAGAGACCCAGTACTTC
-	TRBJ1-1	-	TRBV6-5	CASLGRVLDTEAFF	TGTGCCAGCCTAGGCAGGGTCTTGGACACTGAAGCTTTCTTT
few	TRBJ1-2	TRBD1	TRBV2	CASTGTGESRYGYTF	TGTGCCAGCACTGGGACAGGGGAGTCCCGGTATGGCTACACCTTC
-	TRBJ1-5	-	TRBV5-8	CASSPRRVGYSNQPQHF	TGTGCCAGCAGCCCCCGCAGGGTTGGTTATAGCAATCAGCCCCAGCATTTT
-	TRBJ2-3	-	TRBV5-1	CASSLSRTDTQYF	TGCGCCAGCAGCTTGTCTCGCACAGATACGCAGTATTTT
-	TRBJ1-2	-	TRBV27	CASSRNSGDARGYTF	TGTGCCAGCAGTCGAAACTCAGGGGATGCACGCGGCTACACCTTC
-	TRBJ1-1	-	TRBV20-1	CSARVLEAFF	TGCAGTGCTAGAGTCCTGGAAGCTTTCTTT
-	TRBJ1-1	-	TRBV11-2	CASSFSGGEGTEAFF	TGTGCCAGCAGCTTCTCGGGGGGCGAGGGTACTGAAGCTTTCTTT
-	TRBJ1-2	-	TRBV6-5	CASSHPEVGYTF	TGTGCCAGCAGTCACCCCGAGGTCGGCTACACCTTC
-	TRBJ1-5	-	TRBV6-2/TRBV6-3	CASSYFAGTLAQHF	TGTGCCAGCAGTTACTTTGCAGGGACTTTGGCCCAGCATTTT
-	TRBJ2-7	-	TRBV7-9	CASSLSGTSYEQYF	TGTGCCAGCAGCTTATCCGGTACTTCCTACGAGCAGTACTTC
-	TRBJ1-4	-	TRBV19	CASKTTVTNEKLFF	TGTGCCAGTAAGACTACAGTCACTAATGAAAAACTGTTTTTT
few	TRBJ1-5	-	TRBV28	CASRTGGEGNQPQHF	TGTGCCAGCCGGACTGGAGGGGAGGGTAATCAGCCCCAGCATTTT
-	TRBJ2-5	TRBD2	TRBV29-1	CSVEEGLAGGQETQYF	TGCAGCGTTGAAGAGGGACTAGCGGGAGGACAAGAGACCCAGTACTTC